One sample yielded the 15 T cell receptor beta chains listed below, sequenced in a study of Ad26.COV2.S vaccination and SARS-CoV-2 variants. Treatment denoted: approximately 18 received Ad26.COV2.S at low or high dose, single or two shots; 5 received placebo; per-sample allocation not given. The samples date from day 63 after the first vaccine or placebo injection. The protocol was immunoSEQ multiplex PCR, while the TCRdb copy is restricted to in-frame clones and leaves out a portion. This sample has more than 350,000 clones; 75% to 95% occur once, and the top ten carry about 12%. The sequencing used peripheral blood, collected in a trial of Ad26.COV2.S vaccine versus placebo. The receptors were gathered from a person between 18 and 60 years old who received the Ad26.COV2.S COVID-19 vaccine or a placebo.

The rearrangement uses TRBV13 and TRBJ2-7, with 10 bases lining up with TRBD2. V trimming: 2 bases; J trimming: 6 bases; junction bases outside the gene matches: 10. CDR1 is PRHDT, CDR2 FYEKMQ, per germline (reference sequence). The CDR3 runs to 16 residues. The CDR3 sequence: CASSLSTSGIFREQYF. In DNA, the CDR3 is TGTGCCAGCAGCTTATCAACTAGCGGGATATTCCGCGAGCAGTACTTC.

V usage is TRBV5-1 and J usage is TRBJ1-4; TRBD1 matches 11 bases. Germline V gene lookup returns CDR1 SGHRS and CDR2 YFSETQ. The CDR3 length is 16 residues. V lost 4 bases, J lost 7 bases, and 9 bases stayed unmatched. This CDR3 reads CASSGDRGAPSEKLFF. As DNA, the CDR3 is TGCGCCAGCAGCGGGGACAGGGGGGCGCCGAGTGAAAAACTGTTTTTT.

In DNA form, the CDR3 reads TGTGCCAGCAGCGTAGGCCCTAGCGGGAGCTCCTACGAGCAGTACTTC. It is translated as CASSVGPSGSSYEQYF. The gene calls are TRBV9 and TRBJ2-7; 10 nucleotides line up with TRBD2. The CDR3 has 16 amino acids. Per germline, CDR1 SGDLS and CDR2 YYNGEE. V lost 0 bases, J lost 0 bases, and 3 bases stayed unmatched.

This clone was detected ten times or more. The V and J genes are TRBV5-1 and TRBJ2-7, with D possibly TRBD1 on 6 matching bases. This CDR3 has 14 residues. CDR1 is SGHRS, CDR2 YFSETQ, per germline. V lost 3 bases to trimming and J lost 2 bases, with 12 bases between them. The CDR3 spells CASSSLGHTYEQYF. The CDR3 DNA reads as TGCGCCAGCAGCTCGTTGGGACACACCTACGAGCAGTACTTC.

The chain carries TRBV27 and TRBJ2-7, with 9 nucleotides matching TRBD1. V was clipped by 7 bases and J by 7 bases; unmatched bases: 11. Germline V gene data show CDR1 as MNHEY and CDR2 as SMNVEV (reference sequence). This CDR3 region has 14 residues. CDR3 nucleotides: TGTGCCAGCATTGGGACAGGGCTCTTACGTGAGCAGTACTTC. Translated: CASIGTGLLREQYF.

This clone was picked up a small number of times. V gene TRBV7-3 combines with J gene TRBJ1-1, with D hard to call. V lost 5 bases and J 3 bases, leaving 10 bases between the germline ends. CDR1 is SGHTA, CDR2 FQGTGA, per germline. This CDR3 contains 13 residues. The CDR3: CASSGTRDTEAFF. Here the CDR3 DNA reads TGTGCCAGCAGCGGCACGCGGGACACTGAAGCTTTCTTT.

The CDR3 DNA reads TGTGCCTGGAGAGGGACCCACACCGGGGAGCTGTTTTTT. Its translation: CAWRGTHTGELFF. V and J are TRBV30 and TRBJ2-2; D could derive from TRBD1 or TRBD2 (5 bases each). Trimming took 3 bases from V and 3 from J, leaving 8 bases between them. Per germline, CDR1 GTSNPN and CDR2 SVGIG (reference sequence). This CDR3 region has 13 residues.

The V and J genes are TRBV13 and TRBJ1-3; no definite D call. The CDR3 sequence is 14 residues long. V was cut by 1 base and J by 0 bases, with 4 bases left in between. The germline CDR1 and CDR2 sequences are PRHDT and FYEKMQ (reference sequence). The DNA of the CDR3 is TGTGCCAGCAGCTTAGCTAGCTCTGGAAACACCATATATTTT. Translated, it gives CASSLASSGNTIYF.

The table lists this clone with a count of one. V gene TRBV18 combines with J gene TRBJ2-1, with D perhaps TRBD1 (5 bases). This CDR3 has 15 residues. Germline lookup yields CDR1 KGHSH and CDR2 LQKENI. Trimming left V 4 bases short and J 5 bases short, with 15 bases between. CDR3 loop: CASSRTEDRDNEQFF. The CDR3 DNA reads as TGTGCCAGCTCACGAACAGAAGACAGAGACAATGAGCAGTTCTTC.

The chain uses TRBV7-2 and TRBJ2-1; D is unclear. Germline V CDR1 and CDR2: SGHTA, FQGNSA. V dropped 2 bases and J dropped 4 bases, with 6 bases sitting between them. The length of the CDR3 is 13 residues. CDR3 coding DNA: TGTGCCAGCAGCTTATACAGATACAATGAGCAGTTCTTC. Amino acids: CASSLYRYNEQFF.

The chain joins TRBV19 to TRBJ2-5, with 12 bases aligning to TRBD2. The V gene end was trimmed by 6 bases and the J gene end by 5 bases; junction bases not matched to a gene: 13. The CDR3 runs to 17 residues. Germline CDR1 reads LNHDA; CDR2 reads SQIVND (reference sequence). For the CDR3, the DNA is TGTGCCAGTAGCCAAACCGTGACTAGCGGGAGTCGGGAGACCCAGTACTTC. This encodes CASSQTVTSGSRETQYF.

The CDR3: CASSFLSGYRYNEQFF. DNA of the CDR3: TGTGCCAGCAGTTTCCTATCAGGGTACAGGTACAATGAGCAGTTCTTC. The genes are TRBV28 and TRBJ2-1; tentatively, D is TRBD1 (5 bases). The length of the CDR3 is 16 residues. The germline V gene has CDR1 MDHEN and CDR2 SYDVKM. Between the trimmed V and J ends, which lost 3 bases and 4 bases, there was a span of 16 bases.

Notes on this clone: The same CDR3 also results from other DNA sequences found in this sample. CDR3 DNA: TGTGCCAGCAGCTTACGCTACGAGCAGTACTTC. Translated: CASSLRYEQYF. This chain connects TRBV7-2 to TRBJ2-7; D is uncertain. V was pared by 2 bases and J by 3 bases, with 2 bases between. The CDR3 is made up of 11 amino acids. Germline assignment: CDR1 SGHTA and CDR2 FQGNSA.

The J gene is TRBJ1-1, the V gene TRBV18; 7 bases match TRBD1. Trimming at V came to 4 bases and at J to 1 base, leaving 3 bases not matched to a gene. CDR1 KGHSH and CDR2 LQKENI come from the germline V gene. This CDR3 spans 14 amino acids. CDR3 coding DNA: TGTGCCAGCTCACAACAGGGGTCGAACACTGAAGCTTTCTTT. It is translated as CASSQQGSNTEAFF.

CDR3 DNA: TGTGCCAGCTCACCACTGGGAAGAGAGGGCCACTATGGCTACACCTTC. This translates into CASSPLGREGHYGYTF. The chain recombines TRBV18 with TRBJ1-2; D call uncertain. Germline lookup yields CDR1 KGHSH and CDR2 LQKENI. Trimming removed 1 base from V and 3 bases from J, with 15 bases in between. The CDR3 is 16 amino acids.